This T cell receptor beta chain originates from a study of shared clonotypes between healthy human individuals. Points from the study as a whole: Few donors restricted represented genetic and exposure-history diversity.

Trimming stripped 0 bases from V and 2 bases from J, with 10 bases between. Per the germline V gene, CDR1 is GTSNPN and CDR2 is SVGIG (reference sequence). The CDR3 has 14 amino acids. This clone has at least ten counts. Its target is unknown. The sample contains more than one DNA sequence encoding this CDR3. Every contributor of samples was a Caucasian grown-up residing in Nashville, Tennessee. Amplification in unsorted PBMC replicate PCRs started from roughly 330 ng DNA, which equals about 30,000 T cell genomes. Under the authors' procedure: Filtering was not the same, since immunoSEQ gave junction-only sequences without quality scores. The repertoire was sequenced with immunoSEQ multiplex PCR; TCRdb's copy has only in-frame clones and lacks some. V and J calls and clone size are copied from that table; D and trimming were computed from the DNA. The data hold fewer than 650,000 clones, with around 78% observed a single time.

The TCR originated in a woman between 40 and 50 years old in good health. Some clones in this sample may be carry-over from other donors' samples. Sequencing was performed on PBMCs. The chain joins TRBV30 to TRBJ1-1, with D uncertain. The CDR3 DNA is TGTGCCTGGAGTGTCGGCAGGCTAAACACTGAAGCTTTCTTT. Translated: CAWSVGRLNTEAFF.